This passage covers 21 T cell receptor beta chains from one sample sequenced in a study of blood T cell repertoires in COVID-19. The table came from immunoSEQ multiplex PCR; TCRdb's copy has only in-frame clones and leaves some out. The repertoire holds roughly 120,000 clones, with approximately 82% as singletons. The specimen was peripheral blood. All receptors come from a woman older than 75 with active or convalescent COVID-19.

CDR3 nucleotide sequence: TGTGCCAGCAGCTTAGTTCTGAACACCGGGGAGCTGTTTTTT. Translated, it gives CASSLVLNTGELFF. V and J are TRBV11-2 and TRBJ2-2; D is ambiguous. Germline V gene lookup returns CDR1 SGHAT and CDR2 FQNNGV. This CDR3 is built from 14 residues. V lost 1 base and J 1 base, leaving 4 bases between the germline ends.

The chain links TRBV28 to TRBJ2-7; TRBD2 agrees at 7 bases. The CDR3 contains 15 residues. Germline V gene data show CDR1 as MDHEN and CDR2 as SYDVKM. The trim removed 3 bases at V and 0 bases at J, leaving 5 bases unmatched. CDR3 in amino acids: CASSFLSGRSYEQYF. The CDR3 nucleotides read TGTGCCAGCAGTTTCCTTAGCGGGCGCTCCTACGAGCAGTACTTC.

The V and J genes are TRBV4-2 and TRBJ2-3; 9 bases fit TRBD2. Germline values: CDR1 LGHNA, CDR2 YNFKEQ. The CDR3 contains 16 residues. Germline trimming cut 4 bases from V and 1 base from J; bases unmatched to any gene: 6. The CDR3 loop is CASSLEAGGRTDTQYF. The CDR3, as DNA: TGTGCCAGCAGCCTGGAAGCGGGAGGCCGCACAGATACGCAGTATTTT.

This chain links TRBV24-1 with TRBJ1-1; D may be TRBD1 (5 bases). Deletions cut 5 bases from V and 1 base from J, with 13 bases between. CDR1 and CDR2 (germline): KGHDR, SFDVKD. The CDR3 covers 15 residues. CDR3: CATSAGSNRNTEAFF. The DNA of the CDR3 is TGTGCCACCAGTGCAGGGTCTAATAGGAACACTGAAGCTTTCTTT.

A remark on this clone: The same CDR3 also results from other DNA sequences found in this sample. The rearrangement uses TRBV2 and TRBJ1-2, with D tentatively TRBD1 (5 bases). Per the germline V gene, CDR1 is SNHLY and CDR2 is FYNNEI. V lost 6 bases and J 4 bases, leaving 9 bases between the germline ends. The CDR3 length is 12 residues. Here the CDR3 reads CASRGGSYGYTF. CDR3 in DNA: TGTGCCAGCAGGGGGGGAAGCTATGGCTACACCTTC.

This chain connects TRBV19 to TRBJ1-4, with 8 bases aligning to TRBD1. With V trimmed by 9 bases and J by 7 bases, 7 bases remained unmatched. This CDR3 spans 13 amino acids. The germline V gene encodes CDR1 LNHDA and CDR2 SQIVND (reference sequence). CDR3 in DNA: TGTGCCAGCCGACAGGGGATGGTTGAAAAACTGTTTTTT. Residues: CASRQGMVEKLFF.

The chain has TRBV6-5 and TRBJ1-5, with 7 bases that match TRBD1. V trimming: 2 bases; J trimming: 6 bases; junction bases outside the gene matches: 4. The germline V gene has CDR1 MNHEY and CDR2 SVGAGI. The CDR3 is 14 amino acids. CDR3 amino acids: CASSYRGLVQPQHF. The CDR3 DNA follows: TGTGCCAGCAGTTACAGGGGGCTTGTTCAGCCCCAGCATTTT.

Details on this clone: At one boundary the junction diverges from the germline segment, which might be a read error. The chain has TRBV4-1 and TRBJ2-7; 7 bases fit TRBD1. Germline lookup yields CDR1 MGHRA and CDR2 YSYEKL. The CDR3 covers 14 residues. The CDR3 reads CASSTGAESFEQYF. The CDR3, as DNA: TGCGCCAGCAGTACAGGGGCGGAATCCTTCGAGCAGTACTTC.

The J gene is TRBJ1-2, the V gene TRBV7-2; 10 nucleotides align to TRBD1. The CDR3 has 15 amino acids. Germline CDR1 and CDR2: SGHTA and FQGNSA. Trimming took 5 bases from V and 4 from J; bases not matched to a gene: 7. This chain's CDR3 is CASSLRDRGPYGYTF. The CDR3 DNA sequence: TGTGCCAGCAGCCTGCGGGACAGGGGCCCCTATGGCTACACCTTC.

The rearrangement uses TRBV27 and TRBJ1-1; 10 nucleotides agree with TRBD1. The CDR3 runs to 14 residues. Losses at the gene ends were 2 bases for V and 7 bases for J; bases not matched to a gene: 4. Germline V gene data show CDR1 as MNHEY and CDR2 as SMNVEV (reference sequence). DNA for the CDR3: TGTGCCAGCAGTTTACTGACAGGGGGCGGTGAAGCTTTCTTT. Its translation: CASSLLTGGGEAFF.

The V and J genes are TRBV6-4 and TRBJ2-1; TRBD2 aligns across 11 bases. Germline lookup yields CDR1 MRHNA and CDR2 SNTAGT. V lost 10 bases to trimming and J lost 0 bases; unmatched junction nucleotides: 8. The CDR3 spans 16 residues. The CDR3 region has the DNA TGTGCCACGGGACTAGCGGCCCATACCTCCTACAATGAGCAGTTCTTC. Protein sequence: CATGLAAHTSYNEQFF.

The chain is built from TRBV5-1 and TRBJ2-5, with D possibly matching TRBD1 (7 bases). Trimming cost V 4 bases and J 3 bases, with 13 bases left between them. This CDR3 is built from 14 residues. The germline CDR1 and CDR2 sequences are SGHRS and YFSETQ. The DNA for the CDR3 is TGCGCCAGCAGCGCGGGGACAGTAGAAGAGACCCAGTACTTC. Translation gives CASSAGTVEETQYF.

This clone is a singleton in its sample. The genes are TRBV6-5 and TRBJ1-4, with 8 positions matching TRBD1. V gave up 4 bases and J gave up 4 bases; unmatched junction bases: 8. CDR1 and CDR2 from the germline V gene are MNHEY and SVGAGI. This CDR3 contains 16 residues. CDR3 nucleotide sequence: TGTGCCAGCAGTTGGAGCCCGGGACAGGATAATGAAAAACTGTTTTTT. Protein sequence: CASSWSPGQDNEKLFF.

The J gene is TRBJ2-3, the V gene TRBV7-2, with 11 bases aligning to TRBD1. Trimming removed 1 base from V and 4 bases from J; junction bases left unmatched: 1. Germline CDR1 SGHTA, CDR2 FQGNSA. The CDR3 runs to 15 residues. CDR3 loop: CASSLGDRGADTQYF. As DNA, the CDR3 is TGTGCCAGCAGCTTAGGGGACAGGGGGGCAGATACGCAGTATTTT.

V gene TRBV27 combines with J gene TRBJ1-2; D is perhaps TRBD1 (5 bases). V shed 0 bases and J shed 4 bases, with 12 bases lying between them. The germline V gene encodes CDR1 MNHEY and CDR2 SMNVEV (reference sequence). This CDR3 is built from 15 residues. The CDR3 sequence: CASSLSVQGLYGYTF. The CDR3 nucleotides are TGTGCCAGCAGTTTATCTGTGCAGGGCCTCTATGGCTACACCTTC.

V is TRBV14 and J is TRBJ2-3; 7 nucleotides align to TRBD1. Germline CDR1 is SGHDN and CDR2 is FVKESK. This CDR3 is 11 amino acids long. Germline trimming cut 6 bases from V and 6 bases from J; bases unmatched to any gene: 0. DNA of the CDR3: TGTGCCAGCAGACAGGGGGATACGCAGTATTTT. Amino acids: CASRQGDTQYF.

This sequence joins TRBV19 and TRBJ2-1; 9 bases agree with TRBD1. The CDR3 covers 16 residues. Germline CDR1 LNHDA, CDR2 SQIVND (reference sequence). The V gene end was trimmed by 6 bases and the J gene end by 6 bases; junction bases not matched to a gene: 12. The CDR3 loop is CASRARPGQGANEQFF. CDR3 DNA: TGTGCCAGTAGGGCAAGGCCGGGACAGGGAGCCAATGAGCAGTTCTTC.

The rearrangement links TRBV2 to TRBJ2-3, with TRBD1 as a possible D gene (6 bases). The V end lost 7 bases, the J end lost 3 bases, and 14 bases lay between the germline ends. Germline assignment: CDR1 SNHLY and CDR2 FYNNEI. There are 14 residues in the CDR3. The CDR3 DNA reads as TGTGCCAGCATGACGGGACAACCTACAGATACGCAGTATTTT. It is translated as CASMTGQPTDTQYF. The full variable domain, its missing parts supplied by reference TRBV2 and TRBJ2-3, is EPEVTQTPSHQVTQMGQEVILRCVPISNHLYFYWYRQILGQKVEFLVSFYNNEISEKSEIFDDQFSVERPDGSNFTLKIRSTKLEDSAMYFCASMTGQPTDTQYFGPGTRLTVL.

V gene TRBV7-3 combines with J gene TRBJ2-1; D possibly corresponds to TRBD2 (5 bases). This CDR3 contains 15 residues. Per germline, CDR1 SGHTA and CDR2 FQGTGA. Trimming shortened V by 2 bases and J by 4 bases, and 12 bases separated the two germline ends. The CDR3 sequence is CASSLGGIPYNEQFF. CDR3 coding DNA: TGTGCCAGCAGCTTAGGAGGTATTCCGTACAATGAGCAGTTCTTC.

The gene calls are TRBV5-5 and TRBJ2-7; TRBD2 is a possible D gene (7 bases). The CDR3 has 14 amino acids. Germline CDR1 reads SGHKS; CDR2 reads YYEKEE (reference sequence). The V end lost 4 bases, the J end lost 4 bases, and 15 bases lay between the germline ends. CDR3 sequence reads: CASSERGGSYEQYF. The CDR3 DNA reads TGTGCCAGCAGCGAGAGGGGGGGCTCATACGAGCAGTACTTC.

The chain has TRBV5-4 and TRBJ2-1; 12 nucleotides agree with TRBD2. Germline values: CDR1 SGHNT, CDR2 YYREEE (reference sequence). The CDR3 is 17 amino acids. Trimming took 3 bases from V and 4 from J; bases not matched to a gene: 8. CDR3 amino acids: CASSSLTSGRWYNEQFF. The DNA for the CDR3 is TGTGCCAGCAGCTCCCTAACTAGCGGGAGGTGGTACAATGAGCAGTTCTTC.